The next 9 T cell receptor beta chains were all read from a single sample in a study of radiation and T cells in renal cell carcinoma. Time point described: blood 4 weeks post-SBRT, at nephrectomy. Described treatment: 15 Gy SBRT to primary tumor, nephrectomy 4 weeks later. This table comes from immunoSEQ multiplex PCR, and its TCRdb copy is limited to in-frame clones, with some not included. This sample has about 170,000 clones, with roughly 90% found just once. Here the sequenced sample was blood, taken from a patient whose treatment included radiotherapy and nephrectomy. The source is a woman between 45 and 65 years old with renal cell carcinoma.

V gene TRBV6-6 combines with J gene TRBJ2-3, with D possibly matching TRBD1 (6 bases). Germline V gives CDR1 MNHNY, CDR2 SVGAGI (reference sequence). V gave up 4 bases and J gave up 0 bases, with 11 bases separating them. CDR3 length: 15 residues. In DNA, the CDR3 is TGTGCCAGCAGTTCGGACAGCTCTAGCACAGATACGCAGTATTTT. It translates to CASSSDSSSTDTQYF.

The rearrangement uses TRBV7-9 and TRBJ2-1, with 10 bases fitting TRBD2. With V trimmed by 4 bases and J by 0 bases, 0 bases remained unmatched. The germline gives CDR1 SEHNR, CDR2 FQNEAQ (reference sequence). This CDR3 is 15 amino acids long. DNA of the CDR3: TGTGCCAGCAGCTCTAGCGGGGGCTCCTACAATGAGCAGTTCTTC. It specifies CASSSSGGSYNEQFF.

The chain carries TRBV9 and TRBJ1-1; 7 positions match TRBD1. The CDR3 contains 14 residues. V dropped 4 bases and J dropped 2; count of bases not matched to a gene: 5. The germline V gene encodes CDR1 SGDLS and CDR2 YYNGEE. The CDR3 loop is CASSTRQGNTEAFF. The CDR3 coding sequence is TGTGCCAGCAGCACAAGACAGGGAAACACTGAAGCTTTCTTT.

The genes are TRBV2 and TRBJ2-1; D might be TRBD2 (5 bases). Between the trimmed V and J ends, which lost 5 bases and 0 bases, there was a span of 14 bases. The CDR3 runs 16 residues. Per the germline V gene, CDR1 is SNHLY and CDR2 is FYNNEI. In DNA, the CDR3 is TGTGCCAGCAGTATCCAGCGGTCGAGCTCCTACAATGAGCAGTTCTTC. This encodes CASSIQRSSSYNEQFF.

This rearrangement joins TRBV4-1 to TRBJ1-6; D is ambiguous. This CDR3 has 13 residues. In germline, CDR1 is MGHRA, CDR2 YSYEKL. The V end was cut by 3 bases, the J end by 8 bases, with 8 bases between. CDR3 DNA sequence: TGCGCCAGCAGCCACGTTAAAGATTCACCCCTCCACTTT. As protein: CASSHVKDSPLHF.

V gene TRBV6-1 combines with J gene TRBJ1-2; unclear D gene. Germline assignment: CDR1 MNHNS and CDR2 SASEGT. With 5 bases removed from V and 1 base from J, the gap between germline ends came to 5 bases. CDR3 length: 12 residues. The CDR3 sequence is CASSKNNYGYTF. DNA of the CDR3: TGTGCCAGCAGTAAAAATAACTATGGCTACACCTTC.

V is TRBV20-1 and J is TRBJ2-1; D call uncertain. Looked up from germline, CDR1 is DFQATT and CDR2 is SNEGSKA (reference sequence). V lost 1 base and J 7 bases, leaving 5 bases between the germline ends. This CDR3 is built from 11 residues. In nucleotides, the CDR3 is TGCAGTGCTAGAGGTATAAATGAGCAGTTCTTC. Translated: CSARGINEQFF.

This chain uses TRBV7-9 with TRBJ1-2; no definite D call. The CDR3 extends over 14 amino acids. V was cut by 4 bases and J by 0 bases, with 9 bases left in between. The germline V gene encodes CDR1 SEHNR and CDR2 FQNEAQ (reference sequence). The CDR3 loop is CASSSSGANYGYTF. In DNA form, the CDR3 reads TGTGCCAGCAGCTCCTCGGGAGCTAACTATGGCTACACCTTC. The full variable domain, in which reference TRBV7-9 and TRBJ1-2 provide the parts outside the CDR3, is DTGVSQNPRHKITKRGQNVTFRCDPISEHNRLYWYRQTLGQGPEFLTYFQNEAQLEKSRLLSDRFSAERPKGSFSTLEIQRTEQGDSAMYLCASSSSGANYGYTFGSGTRLTVV.

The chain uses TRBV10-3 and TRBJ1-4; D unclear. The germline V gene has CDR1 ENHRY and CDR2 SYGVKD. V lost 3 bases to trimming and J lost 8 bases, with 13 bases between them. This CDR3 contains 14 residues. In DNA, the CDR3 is TGTGCCATCAGTGAAGATAGGATAGGGGAAAAACTGTTTTTT. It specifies CAISEDRIGEKLFF.